This T cell receptor beta chain was identified during a study of blood T cell repertoires in COVID-19. The method was immunoSEQ multiplex PCR; TCRdb's version includes in-frame clones alone and lacks a portion of them. The sample holds hundreds of thousands of clones; around 89% are singletons and the top ten take about 3%. The source material was PBMCs or T cells enriched from blood (not recorded which). The sequence was collected from a woman aged 45-60 years who had recovered from COVID-19.

The CDR3 spells CATSMRALNYGYTF. The CDR3 region has the DNA TGTGCCACCTCGATGCGGGCCCTCAACTATGGCTACACCTTC. The chain couples TRBV28 to TRBJ1-2; D gene uncertain. V was pared by 10 bases and J by 2 bases, with 17 bases between. Germline values: CDR1 MDHEN, CDR2 SYDVKM. CDR3 length: 14 amino acids.